These T cell receptor beta chains were read from a single sample in a study of graft-versus-host responses after intestinal transplantation. TCRdb keeps only in-frame clones here, not all; method: immunoSEQ multiplex PCR. The sample holds around 26,000 clones; approximately 94% are singletons and the top ten take about 0.47%. The source was PBMCs, collected 156 days after intestinal transplant. The origin of the receptors is a human patient who received an intestinal transplant, so some T cells may come from the graft donor. Each CDR3 is given with its conserved first and last residue. Each record gives: J gene, D gene, V gene, clone size, CDR3 protein, CDR3 DNA. D genes are given only for firm matches. Not every row has a clone size; where given, it reads once, few, many or a size class.

TRBJ2-2 NA TRBV27 NA CASSQAQGYTGELFF TGTGCCAGCAGTCAAGCACAGGGATACACCGGGGAGCTGTTTTTT
TRBJ2-1 TRBD2 TRBV19 NA CASSETGGPGPYNEQFF TGTGCCAGTAGTGAGACGGGAGGGCCGGGCCCCTACAATGAGCAGTTCTTC
TRBJ2-5 NA TRBV29-1 NA CSVDPGQETQYF TGCAGCGTTGATCCCGGGCAAGAGACCCAGTACTTC
TRBJ2-5 NA TRBV27 NA CASSLVGQETQHF TGTGCCAGCAGTTTAGTGGGCCAAGAGACCCAGCACTTC
TRBJ2-2 NA TRBV7-2 once CASTLTGQNTGELFF TGTGCCAGCACCCTAACGGGGCAGAACACCGGGGAGCTGTTTTTT
TRBJ1-5 NA TRBV5-6 NA CASSRQDQPQHF TGTGCCAGCAGCCGTCAAGATCAGCCCCAGCATTTT
TRBJ2-1 TRBD2 TRBV19 NA CASSIGAGGSYNEQFF TGTGCCAGTAGTATAGGAGCGGGAGGGTCCTACAATGAGCAGTTCTTC
TRBJ1-3 NA TRBV28 NA CASSLYRDNNPNTIYF TGTGCCAGCAGTTTATACCGGGACAACAATCCAAACACCATATATTTT
TRBJ1-4 NA TRBV29-1 once CSALGGRGEKLFF TGCAGCGCTCTCGGGGGGCGGGGTGAAAAACTGTTTTTT
TRBJ2-7 NA TRBV6-5 NA CASSEIGEEQYF TGTGCCAGCAGTGAAATTGGGGAAGAGCAGTACTTC
TRBJ2-7 NA TRBV11-2 NA CASSKGFLGEQYF TGTGCCAGCAGCAAAGGGTTCTTGGGCGAGCAGTACTTC
TRBJ1-4 NA TRBV5-4 NA CASRAEVGDEKLFF TGTGCCAGCAGAGCGGAAGTAGGGGATGAAAAACTGTTTTTT
TRBJ2-5 NA TRBV11-2 NA CASSLVGPVGPRETQYF TGTGCCAGCAGCTTAGTGGGTCCGGTGGGTCCGCGGGAGACCCAGTACTTC
TRBJ1-1 TRBD1 TRBV5-6 NA CASSFWTGRGTEAFF TGTGCCAGCAGCTTTTGGACAGGGAGGGGAACTGAAGCTTTCTTT
TRBJ2-3 NA TRBV25-1 NA CASSDRHTDTQYF TGTGCCAGCAGTGACAGGCACACAGATACGCAGTATTTT
TRBJ2-1 TRBD2 TRBV4-1 NA CASSQELAGNNEQFF TGCGCCAGCAGCCAAGAACTAGCGGGAAACAATGAGCAGTTCTTC
TRBJ2-3 NA TRBV5-6 NA CASSLIGRVADTQYF TGTGCCAGCAGCTTAATTGGACGTGTCGCAGATACGCAGTATTTT
TRBJ1-4 NA TRBV7-2 NA CASSGWGRNEKLFF TGTGCCAGCAGCGGTTGGGGTCGAAATGAAAAACTGTTTTTT
TRBJ2-1 TRBD2 TRBV30 NA CAWSVRSSGTYNEQFF TGTGCCTGGAGTGTACGGTCTAGCGGAACCTACAATGAGCAGTTCTTC
TRBJ2-7 NA TRBV28 NA CASSFRGTYEQYF TGTGCCAGCAGTTTTCGGGGTACCTACGAGCAGTACTTC
TRBJ2-1 TRBD2 TRBV11-2 NA CASSLVGGGSSYNEQFF TGTGCCAGCAGCTTAGTGGGCGGGGGGAGCTCCTACAATGAGCAGTTCTTC
TRBJ1-1 NA TRBV29-1 NA CSVLGPNTEAFF TGCAGCGTCCTCGGGCCGAACACTGAAGCTTTCTTT
TRBJ2-7 TRBD2 TRBV28 NA CASSLRGLVNYEQYF TGTGCCAGCAGCCTACGAGGACTAGTGAATTACGAGCAGTACTTC
TRBJ2-7 NA TRBV11-2 NA CASSYDFSYEQYF TGTGCCAGCAGTTATGACTTCTCCTACGAGCAGTACTTC
TRBJ2-5 NA TRBV9 NA CASSVGRGNQETQYF TGTGCCAGCAGCGTAGGGAGGGGGAACCAAGAGACCCAGTACTTC
TRBJ2-7 NA TRBV5-1 NA CASKASSSYEQYF TGCGCCAGCAAGGCGTCGAGCTCCTACGAGCAGTACTTC
TRBJ1-2 TRBD1 TRBV5-4 NA CASSLPGTGANYGYTF TGTGCCAGCAGCTTGCCTGGGACAGGGGCTAACTATGGCTACACCTTC
TRBJ1-2 NA TRBV4-3 once CASSQDLGFNYGYTF TGCGCCAGCAGCCAAGATCTAGGGTTTAACTATGGCTACACCTTC
TRBJ1-2 NA TRBV2 NA CASSAQVNYGYTF TGTGCCAGCAGCGCCCAGGTTAACTATGGCTACACCTTC